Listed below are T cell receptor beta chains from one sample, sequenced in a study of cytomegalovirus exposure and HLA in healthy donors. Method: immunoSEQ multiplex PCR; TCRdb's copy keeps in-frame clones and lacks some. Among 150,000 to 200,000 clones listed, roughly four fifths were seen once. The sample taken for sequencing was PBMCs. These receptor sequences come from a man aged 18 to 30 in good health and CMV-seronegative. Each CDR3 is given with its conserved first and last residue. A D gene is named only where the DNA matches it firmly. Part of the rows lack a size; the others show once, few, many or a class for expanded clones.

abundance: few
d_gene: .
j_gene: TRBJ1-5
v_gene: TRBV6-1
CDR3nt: TGTGCCAGCAGTGAATCGGCTTCGACGGGGGGTCAGCCCCAGCATTTT
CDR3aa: CASSESASTGGQPQHF

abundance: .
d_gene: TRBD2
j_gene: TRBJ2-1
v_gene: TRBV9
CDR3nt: TGTGCCAGAGCGGGGACGCGGGGTGAGCAGTTCTTC
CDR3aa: CARAGTRGEQFF

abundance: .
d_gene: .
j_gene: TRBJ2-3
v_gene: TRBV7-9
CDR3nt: TGTGCCAGCAGCTTAGGGGGGACATTCACAGATACGCAGTATTTT
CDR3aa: CASSLGGTFTDTQYF

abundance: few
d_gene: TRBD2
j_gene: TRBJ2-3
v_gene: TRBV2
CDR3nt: TGTGCCATCCCTAGCGGGGCACGTAGCACAGATACGCAGTATTTT
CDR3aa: CAIPSGARSTDTQYF

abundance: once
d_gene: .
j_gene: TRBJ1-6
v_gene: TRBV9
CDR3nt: TGTGCCAGCAGCGTAGATTCGGGTAATAATTCACCCCTCCACTTT
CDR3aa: CASSVDSGNNSPLHF

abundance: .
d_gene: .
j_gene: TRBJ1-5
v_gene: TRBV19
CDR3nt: TGTGCCAGTAGTATCGACACACAGCTCCAGCATTTT
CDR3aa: CASSIDTQLQHF

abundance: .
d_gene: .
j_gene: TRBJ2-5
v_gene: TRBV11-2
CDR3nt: TGTGCCAGCAGCTTAGGGCAGAAAGAGACCCAGTACTTC
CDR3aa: CASSLGQKETQYF

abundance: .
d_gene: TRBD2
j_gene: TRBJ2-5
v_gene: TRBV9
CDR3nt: TGTGCCAGCAGCGTAGATCTAGCGGGGACCGGAGAGACCCAGTACTTC
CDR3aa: CASSVDLAGTGETQYF

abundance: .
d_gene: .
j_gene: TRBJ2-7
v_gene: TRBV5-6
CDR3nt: TGTGCCAGCAGCTTGTTCATGGGGAGCTCCTACGAGCAGTACTTC
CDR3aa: CASSLFMGSSYEQYF

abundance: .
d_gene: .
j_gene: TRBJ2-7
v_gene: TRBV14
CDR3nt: TGTGCCAGCAGCCAAGGACAGGGACTCTACGAGCAGTACTTC
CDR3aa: CASSQGQGLYEQYF

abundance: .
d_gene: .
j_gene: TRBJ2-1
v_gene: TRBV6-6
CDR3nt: TGTGCCAGCAGCCCAGGGGCGGGCAATGAGCAGTTCTTC
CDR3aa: CASSPGAGNEQFF

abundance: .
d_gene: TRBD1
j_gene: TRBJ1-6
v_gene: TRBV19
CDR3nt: TGTGCCACCGGGACAGGGTTGCGTTCACCCCTCCACTTT
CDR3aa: CATGTGLRSPLHF

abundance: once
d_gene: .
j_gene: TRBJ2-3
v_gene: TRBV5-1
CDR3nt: TGCGCCAGCAGCTTAAACAGGGAAAGGGGCACAGATACGCAGTATTTT
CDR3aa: CASSLNRERGTDTQYF

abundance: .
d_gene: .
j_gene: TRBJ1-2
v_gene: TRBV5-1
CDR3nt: TGCGCCAGCAGCTTAGATCAGGGATTTAACTATGGCTACACCTTC
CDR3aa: CASSLDQGFNYGYTF

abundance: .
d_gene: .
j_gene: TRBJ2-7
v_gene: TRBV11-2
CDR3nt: TGTGCCAGCAGCTTAGCCGTCGGGGCGGGGACCTCCTACGAGCAGTACTTC
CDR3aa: CASSLAVGAGTSYEQYF

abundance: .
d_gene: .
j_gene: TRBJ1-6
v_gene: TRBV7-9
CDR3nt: TGTGCCAGCAGCTTAAGCCAGGAGGTTTCACCCCTCCACTTT
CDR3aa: CASSLSQEVSPLHF

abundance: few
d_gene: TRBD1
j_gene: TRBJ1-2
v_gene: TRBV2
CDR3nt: TGTGCCAGCAGTCCCCGCGTGGGACAGGGGAGGTATGGCTACACCTTC
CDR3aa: CASSPRVGQGRYGYTF

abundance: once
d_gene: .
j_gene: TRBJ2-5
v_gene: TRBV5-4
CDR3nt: TGTGCCAGCAGCTTGGTACAGGAACTAGAGACCCAGTACTTC
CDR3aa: CASSLVQELETQYF

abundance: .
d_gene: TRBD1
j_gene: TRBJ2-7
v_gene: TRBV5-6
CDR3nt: TGTGCCAGCAGCTTGTCGGGACAGGCCTTCTCCTACGAGCAGTACTTC
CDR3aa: CASSLSGQAFSYEQYF

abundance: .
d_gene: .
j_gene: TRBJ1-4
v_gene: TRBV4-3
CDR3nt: TGCGCCAGCAGCCAAGTTTATGAGAGTGGTGAAAAACTGTTTTTT
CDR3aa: CASSQVYESGEKLFF

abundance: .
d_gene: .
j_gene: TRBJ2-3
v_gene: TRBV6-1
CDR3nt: TGTGCCAGCAGTGCCTACAGGGATAGCACAGATACGCAGTATTTT
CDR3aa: CASSAYRDSTDTQYF

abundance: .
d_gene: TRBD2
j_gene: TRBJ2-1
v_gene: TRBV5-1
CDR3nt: TGCGCCAGCACCCCGACTAGCGGGAGAATCTATGAGCAGTTCTTC
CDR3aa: CASTPTSGRIYEQFF

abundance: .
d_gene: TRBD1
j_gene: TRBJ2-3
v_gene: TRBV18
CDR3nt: TGTGCCAGCTCACCACGGGACAGGGTGACAGATACGCAGTATTTT
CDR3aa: CASSPRDRVTDTQYF

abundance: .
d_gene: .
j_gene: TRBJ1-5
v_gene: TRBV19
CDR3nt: TGTGCCAGTAGTAGCACCTGGCTTGTTGGCAATCAGCCCCAGCATTTT
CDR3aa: CASSSTWLVGNQPQHF

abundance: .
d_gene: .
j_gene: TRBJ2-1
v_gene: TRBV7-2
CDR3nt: TGTGCCAGCAGCCTACACGGGGCTAGCGCTTTCTTCTTC
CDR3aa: CASSLHGASAFFF

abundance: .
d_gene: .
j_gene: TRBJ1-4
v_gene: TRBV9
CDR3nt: TGTGCCAGCAGCGTTTCCGGCAGACAGAATGAAAAACTGTTTTTT
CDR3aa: CASSVSGRQNEKLFF

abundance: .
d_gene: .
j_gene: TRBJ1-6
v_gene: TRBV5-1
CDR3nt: TGCGCCAGCAGCTTGGTAACAGGACGAAATTCACCCCTCCACTTT
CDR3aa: CASSLVTGRNSPLHF

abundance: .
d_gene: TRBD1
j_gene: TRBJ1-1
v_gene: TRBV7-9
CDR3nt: TGTGCCAGCAGCTTTAACAGGGGGATGAACACTGAAGCTTTCTTT
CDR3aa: CASSFNRGMNTEAFF

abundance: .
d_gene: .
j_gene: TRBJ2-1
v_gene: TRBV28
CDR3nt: TGTGCCACACACTCGAAGAGGGAGAGGGTCGGTGAGCAGTTCTTC
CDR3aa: CATHSKRERVGEQFF

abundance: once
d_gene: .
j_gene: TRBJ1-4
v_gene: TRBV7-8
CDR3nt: TGTGCCAGCAGTGGGGACACTAGAGGAAAACTGTTTTTT
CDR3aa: CASSGDTRGKLFF

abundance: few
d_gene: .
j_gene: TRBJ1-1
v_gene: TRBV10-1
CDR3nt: TGCGCCAGCAGTGGTAATAGAAACACTGAAGCTTTCTTT
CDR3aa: CASSGNRNTEAFF

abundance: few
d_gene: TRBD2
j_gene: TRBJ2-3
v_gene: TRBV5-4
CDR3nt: TGTGCCAGCAGCTTGCGGCTAGCGGGACGGACGGATACGCAGTATTTT
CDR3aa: CASSLRLAGRTDTQYF

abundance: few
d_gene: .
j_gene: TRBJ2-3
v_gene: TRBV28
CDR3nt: TGTGCCAGCAGCTCCGGAGGGACCACAGATACGCAGTATTTT
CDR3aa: CASSSGGTTDTQYF

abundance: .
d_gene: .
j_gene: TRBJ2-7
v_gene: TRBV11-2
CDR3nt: TGTGCCAGCAGCTCCCTCTGGGGCCCCAAAACCTACGAGCAGTACTTC
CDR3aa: CASSSLWGPKTYEQYF

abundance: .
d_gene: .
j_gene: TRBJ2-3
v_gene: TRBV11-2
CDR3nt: TGTGCCAGCAGCTTACCCCACAGGGCCATCGGCGTGGATACGCAGTATTTT
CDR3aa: CASSLPHRAIGVDTQYF

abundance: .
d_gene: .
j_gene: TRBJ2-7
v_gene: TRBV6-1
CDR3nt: TGTGCCAGCAATGGAATCGTCCAGGGAAGCGAGCAGTACTTC
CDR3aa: CASNGIVQGSEQYF

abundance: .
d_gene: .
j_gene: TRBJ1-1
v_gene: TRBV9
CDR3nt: TGTGCCAGCAGCGTAGCTGGGACTTTTTCCACTGAAGCTTTCTTT
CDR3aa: CASSVAGTFSTEAFF

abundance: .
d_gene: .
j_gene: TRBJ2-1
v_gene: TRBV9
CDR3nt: TGTGCCAGCAGCGCAGATGACAGTTACAATGAGCAGTTCTTC
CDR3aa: CASSADDSYNEQFF

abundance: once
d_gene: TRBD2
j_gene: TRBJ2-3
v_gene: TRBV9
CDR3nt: TGTGCCAGCAGCGATACTAGCGGGAGCCCGGATACGCAGTATTTT
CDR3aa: CASSDTSGSPDTQYF

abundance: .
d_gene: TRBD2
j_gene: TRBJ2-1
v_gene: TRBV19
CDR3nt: TGTGCCAGTAAGACAGAGCGGGGGGGCACCCATGAGCAGTTCTTC
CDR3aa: CASKTERGGTHEQFF

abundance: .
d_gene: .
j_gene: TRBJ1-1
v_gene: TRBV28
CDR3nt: TGTGCCAGCAGTCGGATTCAGGGTTACACTGAAGCTTTCTTT
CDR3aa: CASSRIQGYTEAFF

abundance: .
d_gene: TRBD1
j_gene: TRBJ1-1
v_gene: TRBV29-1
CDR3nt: TGCAGCGGGGGACAGGGGGCTGAAGCTTTCTTT
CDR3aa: CSGGQGAEAFF

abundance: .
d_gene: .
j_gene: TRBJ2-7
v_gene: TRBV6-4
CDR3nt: TGTGCCAGCAGAACTGAGGCAGCTAAATACGAGCAGTACTTC
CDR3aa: CASRTEAAKYEQYF

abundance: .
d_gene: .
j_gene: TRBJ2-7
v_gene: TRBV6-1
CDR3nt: TGTGCCAGCAGTCCGACAGACCTCTACGAGCAGTACTTC
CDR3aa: CASSPTDLYEQYF

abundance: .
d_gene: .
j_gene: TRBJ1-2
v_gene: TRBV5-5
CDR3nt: TGTGCCAGCAGCTTGGGAGTTAACTATGGCTACACCTTC
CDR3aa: CASSLGVNYGYTF

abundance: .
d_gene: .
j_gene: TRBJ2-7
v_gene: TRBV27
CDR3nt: TGTGCCAGCAGGGATCCGTTCGGGGACGAGCAGTACTTC
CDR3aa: CASRDPFGDEQYF

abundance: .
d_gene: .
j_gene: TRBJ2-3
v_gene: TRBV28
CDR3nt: TGTGCCAGCAGTTCCCTTACACAGGCTACCCCTATCACAGATACGCAGTATTTT
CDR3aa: CASSSLTQATPITDTQYF

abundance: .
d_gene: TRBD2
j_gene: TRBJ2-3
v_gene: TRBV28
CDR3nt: TGTGCCAGCAGTTTTCCGACTAGCGGGGGGGCCCGGCGCGCAGATACGCAGTATTTT
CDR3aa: CASSFPTSGGARRADTQYF

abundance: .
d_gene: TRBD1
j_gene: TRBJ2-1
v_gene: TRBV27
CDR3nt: TGTGCCAGCAGTTTTGACAGGACAGGGGAAGATGAGCAGTTCTTC
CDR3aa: CASSFDRTGEDEQFF

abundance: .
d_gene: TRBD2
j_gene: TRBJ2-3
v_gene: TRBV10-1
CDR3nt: TGCGCCAGCAGCGCAGCGGGGGGCCCGGAAGATACGCAGTATTTT
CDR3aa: CASSAAGGPEDTQYF

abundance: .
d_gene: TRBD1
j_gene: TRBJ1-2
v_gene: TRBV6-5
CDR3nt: TGTGCCAGCAGGGGACAGGGAGGTTTTGGCTACACCTTC
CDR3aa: CASRGQGGFGYTF

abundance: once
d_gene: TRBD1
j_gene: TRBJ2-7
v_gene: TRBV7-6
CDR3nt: TGTGCCAGCAGCCCTAGGGTTGGGGGACAGGGGGTCTACGAGCAGTACTTC
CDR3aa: CASSPRVGGQGVYEQYF

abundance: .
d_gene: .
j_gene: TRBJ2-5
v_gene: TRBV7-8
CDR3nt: TGTGCCAGCAGCTTAGTAACTGGAGAGACCCAGTACTTC
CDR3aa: CASSLVTGETQYF

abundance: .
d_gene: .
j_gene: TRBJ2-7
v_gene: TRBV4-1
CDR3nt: TGCGCCAGCAGCCAAGGTACAGTGGGCACCTACGAGCAGTACTTC
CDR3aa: CASSQGTVGTYEQYF

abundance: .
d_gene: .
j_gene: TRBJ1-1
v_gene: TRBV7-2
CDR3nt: TGTGCCAGCAGCCGCAGCCGGGGGACTGAAGCTTTCTTT
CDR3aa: CASSRSRGTEAFF

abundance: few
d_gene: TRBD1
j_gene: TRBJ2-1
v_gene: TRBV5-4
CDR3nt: TGTGCCAGCAGCTTGGACGCAGGGGGCCCCTACAATGAGCAGTTCTTC
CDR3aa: CASSLDAGGPYNEQFF

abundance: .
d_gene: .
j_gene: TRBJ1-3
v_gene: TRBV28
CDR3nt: TGTGCCAGCAGTTCACAGGATTACTCTGGAAACACCATATATTTT
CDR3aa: CASSSQDYSGNTIYF

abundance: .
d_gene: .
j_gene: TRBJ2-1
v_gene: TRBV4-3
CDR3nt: TGCGCCAGCAGCCTACAAGCGATGACCGACTCCTCCTACAATGAGCAGTTCTTC
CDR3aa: CASSLQAMTDSSYNEQFF